This T cell receptor (beta chain) is drawn from a study of CD8 T cells in Susac syndrome. RNA, at about 0.45 to 1 ug, was reverse transcribed with random hexamers. TCRdb called the immunoSEQ multiplex PCR reads again in MiXCR, with one record for every CDR3 protein. Of about 430,000 distinct CDR3 sequences listed, around 85% are singletons. The trim removed 4 bases at V and 6 bases at J, leaving 3 bases unmatched. CDR1 and CDR2 (germline): SQVTM, ANQGSEA. The CDR3 length is 11 residues. TEMRA cells were FACS-enriched, and CD8+ and CD4+ T cells were isolated negatively. The receptor comes from a human donor with multiple sclerosis. This chain connects TRBV29-1 to TRBJ2-7; TRBD1 aligns across 7 bases. The sequencing sample was made of CD8+ T cells from PBMCs. CDR3 loop: CSVAGGSEQYF. The CDR3 DNA follows: TGCAGCGTTGCAGGGGGAAGCGAGCAGTACTTC.